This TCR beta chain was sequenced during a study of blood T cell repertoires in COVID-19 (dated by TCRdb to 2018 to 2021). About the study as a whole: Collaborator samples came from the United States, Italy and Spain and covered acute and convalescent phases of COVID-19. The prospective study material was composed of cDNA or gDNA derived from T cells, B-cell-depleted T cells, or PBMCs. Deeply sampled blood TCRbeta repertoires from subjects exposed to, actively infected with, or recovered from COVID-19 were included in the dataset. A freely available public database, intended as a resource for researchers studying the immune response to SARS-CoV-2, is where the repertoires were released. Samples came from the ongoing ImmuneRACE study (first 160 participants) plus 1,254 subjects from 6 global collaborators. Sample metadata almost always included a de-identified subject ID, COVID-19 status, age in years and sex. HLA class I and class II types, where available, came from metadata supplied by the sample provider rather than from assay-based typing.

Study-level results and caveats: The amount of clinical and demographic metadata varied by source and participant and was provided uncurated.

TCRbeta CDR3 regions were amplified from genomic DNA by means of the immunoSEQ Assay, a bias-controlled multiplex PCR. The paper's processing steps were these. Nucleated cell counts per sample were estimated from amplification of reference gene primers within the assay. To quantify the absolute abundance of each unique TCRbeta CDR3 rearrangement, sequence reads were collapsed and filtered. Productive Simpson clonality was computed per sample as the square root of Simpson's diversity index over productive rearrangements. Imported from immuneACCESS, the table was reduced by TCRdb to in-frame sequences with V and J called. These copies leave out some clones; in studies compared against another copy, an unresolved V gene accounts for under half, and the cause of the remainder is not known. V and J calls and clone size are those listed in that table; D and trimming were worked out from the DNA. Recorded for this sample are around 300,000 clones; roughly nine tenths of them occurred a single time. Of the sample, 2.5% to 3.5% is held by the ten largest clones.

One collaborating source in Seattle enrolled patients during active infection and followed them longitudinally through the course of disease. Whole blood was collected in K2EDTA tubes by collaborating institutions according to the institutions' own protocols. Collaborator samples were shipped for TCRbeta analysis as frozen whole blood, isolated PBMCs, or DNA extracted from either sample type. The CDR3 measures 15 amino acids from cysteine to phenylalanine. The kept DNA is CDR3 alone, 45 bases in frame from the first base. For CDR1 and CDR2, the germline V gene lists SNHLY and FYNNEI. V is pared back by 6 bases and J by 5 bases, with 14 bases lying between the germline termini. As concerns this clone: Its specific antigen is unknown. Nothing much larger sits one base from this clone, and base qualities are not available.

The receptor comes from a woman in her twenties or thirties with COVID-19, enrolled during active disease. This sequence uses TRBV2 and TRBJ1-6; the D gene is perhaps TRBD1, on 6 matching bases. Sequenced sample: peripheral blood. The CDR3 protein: CASRARQEDNSPLHF. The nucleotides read TGTGCCAGCAGGGCCCGACAGGAGGATAATTCACCCCTCCACTTT.